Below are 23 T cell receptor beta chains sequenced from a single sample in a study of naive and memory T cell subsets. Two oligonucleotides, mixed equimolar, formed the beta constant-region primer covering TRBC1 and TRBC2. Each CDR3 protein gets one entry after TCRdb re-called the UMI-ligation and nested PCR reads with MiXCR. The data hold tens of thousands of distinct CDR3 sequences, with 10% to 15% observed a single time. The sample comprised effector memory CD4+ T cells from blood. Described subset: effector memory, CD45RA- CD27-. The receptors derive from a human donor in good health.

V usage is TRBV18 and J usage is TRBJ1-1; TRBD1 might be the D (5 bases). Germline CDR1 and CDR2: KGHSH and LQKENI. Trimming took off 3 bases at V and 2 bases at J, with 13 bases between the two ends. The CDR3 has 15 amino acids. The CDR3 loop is CASSPAPGLNTEAFF. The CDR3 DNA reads TGTGCCAGCTCACCGGCGCCGGGGCTCAACACTGAAGCTTTCTTT.

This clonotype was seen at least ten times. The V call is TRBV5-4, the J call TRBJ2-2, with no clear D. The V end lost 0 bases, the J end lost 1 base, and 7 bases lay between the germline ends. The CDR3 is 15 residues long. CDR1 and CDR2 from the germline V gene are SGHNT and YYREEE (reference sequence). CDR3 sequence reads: CASSLGGLNTGELFF. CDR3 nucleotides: TGTGCCAGCAGCTTGGGTGGGCTGAACACCGGGGAGCTGTTTTTT.

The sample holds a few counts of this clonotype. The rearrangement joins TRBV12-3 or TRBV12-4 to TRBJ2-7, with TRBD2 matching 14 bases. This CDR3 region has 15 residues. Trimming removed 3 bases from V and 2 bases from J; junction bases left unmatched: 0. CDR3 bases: TGTGCCAGCAGTTTGGGACTAGCGGGAGCCTACGAGCAGTACTTC. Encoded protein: CASSLGLAGAYEQYF.

This CDR3 reads CSVDGGGWEQFF. The DNA for the CDR3 is TGCAGCGTTGATGGAGGGGGCTGGGAGCAGTTCTTC. The gene calls are TRBV29-1 and TRBJ2-1, with D tentatively TRBD1 (7 bases). The V end was cut by 3 bases, the J end by 10 bases, with 13 bases between. Looked up from germline, CDR1 is SQVTM and CDR2 is ANQGSEA. The CDR3 totals 12 residues.

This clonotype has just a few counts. DNA for the CDR3: TGTGCCAGCAGCCAGAAAGGGGCTAGCGGGAACACCGGGGAGCTGTTTTTT. Translated: CASSQKGASGNTGELFF. The rearrangement links TRBV14 to TRBJ2-2; 7 nucleotides match TRBD2. Looked up from germline, CDR1 is SGHDN and CDR2 is FVKESK. The CDR3 totals 17 residues. J was trimmed by 1 base and V by 3 bases; bases with no gene match: 8.

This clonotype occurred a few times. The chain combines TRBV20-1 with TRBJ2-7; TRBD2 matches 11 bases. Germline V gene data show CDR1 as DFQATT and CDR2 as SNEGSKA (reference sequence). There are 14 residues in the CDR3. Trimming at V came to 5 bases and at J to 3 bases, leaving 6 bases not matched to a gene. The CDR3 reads CSASQLAGVYEQYF. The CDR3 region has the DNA TGCAGTGCTTCACAACTAGCGGGGGTCTACGAGCAGTACTTC.

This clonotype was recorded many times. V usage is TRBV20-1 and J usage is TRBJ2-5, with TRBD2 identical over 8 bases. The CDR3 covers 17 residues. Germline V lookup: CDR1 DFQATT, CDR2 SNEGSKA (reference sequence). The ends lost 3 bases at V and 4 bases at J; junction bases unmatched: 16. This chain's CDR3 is CSASPPGRRAGVETQYF. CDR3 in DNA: TGCAGTGCTAGCCCCCCTGGAAGGCGAGCGGGAGTAGAGACCCAGTACTTC.

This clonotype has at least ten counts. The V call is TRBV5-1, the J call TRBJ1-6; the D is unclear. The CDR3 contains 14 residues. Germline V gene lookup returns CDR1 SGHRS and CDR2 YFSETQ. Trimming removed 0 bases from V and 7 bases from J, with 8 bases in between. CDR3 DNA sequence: TGCGCCAGCAGCTTGGTTCAGGAGAATTCACCCCTCCACTTT. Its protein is CASSLVQENSPLHF.

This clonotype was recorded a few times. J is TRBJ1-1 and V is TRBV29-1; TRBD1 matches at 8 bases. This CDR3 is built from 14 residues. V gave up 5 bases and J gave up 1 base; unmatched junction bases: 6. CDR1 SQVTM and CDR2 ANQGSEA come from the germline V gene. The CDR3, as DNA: TGCAGCGTTTGGACAGGGCTCTCGAACACTGAAGCTTTCTTT. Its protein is CSVWTGLSNTEAFF.

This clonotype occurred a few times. The CDR3 DNA reads TGTGCCACCAGCAGAGACTTGAGGGATTCGGGCTACACCTTC. Residues: CATSRDLRDSGYTF. This chain uses TRBV15 with TRBJ1-2, with D hard to call. V lost 0 bases and J lost 8, with 13 bases in between. The CDR3 totals 14 residues. Germline lookup yields CDR1 LNHNV and CDR2 YYDKDF (reference sequence).

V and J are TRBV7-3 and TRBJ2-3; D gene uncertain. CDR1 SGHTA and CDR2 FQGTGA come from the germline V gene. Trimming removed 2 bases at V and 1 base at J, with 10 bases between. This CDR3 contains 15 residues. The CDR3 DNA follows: TGTGCCAGCAGCTTAGATGGCTTCGGCACAGATACGCAGTATTTT. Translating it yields CASSLDGFGTDTQYF.

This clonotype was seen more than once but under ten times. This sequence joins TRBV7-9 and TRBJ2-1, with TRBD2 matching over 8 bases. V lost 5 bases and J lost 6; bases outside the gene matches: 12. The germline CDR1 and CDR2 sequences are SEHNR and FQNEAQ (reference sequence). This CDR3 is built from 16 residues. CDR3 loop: CASSPVGLAGGNEQFF. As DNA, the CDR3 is TGTGCCAGCAGCCCGGTAGGGCTAGCGGGTGGCAATGAGCAGTTCTTC. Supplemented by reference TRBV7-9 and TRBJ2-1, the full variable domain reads DTGVSQNPRHKITKRGQNVTFRCDPISEHNRLYWYRQTLGQGPEFLTYFQNEAQLEKSRLLSDRFSAERPKGSFSTLEIQRTEQGDSAMYLCASSPVGLAGGNEQFFGPGTRLTVL.

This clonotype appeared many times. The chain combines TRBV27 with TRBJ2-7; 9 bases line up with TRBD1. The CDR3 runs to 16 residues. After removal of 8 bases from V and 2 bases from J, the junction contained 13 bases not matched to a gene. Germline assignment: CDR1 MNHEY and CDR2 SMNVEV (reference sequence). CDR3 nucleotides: TGTGCCAGCGGAACTATGACAGGGGGTTCCGCCTACGAGCAGTACTTC. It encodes CASGTMTGGSAYEQYF.

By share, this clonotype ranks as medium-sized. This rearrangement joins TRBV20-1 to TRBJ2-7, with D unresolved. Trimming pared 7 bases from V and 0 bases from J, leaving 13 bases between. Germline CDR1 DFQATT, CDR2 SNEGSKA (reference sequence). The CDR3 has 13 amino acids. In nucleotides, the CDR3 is TGCAGTGGGAAGCAGTATGGCTCCTACGAGCAGTACTTC. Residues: CSGKQYGSYEQYF.

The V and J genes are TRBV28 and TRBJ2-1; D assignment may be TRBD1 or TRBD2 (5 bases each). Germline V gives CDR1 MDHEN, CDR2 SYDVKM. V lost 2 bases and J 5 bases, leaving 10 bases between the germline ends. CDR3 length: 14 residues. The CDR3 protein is CASSLTGTHNEQFF. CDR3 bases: TGTGCCAGCAGTTTAACGGGGACCCACAATGAGCAGTTCTTC.

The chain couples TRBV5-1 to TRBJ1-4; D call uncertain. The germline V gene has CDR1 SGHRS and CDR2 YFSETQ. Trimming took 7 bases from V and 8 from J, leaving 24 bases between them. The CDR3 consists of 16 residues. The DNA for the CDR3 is TGCGCCAGCGGAAACGGGCAGCCGGGTTCCGGCGAAAAACTGTTTTTT. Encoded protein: CASGNGQPGSGEKLFF.

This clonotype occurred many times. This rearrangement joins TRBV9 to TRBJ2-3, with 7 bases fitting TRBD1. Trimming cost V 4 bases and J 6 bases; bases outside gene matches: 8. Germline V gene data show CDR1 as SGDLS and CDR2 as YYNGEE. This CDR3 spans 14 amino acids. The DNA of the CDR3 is TGTGCCAGCAGCACCGACAGGGTACGGGATACGCAGTATTTT. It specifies CASSTDRVRDTQYF.

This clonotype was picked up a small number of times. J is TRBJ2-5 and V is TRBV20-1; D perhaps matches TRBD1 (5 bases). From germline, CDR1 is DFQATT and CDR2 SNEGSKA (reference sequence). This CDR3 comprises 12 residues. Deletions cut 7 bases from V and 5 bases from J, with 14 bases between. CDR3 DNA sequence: TGCAGTGGGGAAGGGGCGGTGGAGACCCAGTACTTC. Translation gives CSGEGAVETQYF.

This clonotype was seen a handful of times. The CDR3 DNA sequence: TGCAGTGCTAGCAACGCACTGGGAGGGGCTGAACAAAAAGCTTTCTTT. Protein product: CSASNALGGAEQKAFF. This chain links TRBV20-1 with TRBJ1-1; the D gene is possibly TRBD1 (5 bases). The germline V and J ends were trimmed by 3 bases and 9 bases, with 26 bases remaining between them. Germline CDR1 and CDR2: DFQATT and SNEGSKA (reference sequence). The CDR3 has 16 amino acids.

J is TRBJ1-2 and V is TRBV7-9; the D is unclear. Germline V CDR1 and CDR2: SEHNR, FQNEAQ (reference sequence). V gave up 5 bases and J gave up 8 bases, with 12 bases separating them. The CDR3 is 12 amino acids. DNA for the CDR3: TGTGCCAGCAGCGCGGGAGTTCAGGGCTACACCTTC. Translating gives CASSAGVQGYTF.

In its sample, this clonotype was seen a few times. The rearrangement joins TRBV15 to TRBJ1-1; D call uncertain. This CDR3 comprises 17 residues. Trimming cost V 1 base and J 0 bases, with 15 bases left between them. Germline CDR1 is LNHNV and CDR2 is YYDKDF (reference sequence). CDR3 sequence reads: CATSRVRGIYLNTEAFF. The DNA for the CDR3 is TGTGCCACCAGCAGAGTACGCGGAATCTATTTGAACACTGAAGCTTTCTTT. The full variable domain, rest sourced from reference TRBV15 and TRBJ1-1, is DAMVIQNPRYQVTQFGKPVTLSCSQTLNHNVMYWYQQKSSQAPKLLFHYYDKDFNNEADTPDNFQSRRPNTSFCFLDIRSPGLGDTAMYLCATSRVRGIYLNTEAFFGQGTRLTVV.

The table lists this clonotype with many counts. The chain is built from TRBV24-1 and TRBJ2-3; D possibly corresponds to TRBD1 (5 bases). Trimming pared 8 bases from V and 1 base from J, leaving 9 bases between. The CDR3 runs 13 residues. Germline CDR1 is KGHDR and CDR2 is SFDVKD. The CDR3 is CATKGRGTDTQYF. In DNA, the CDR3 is TGTGCCACCAAAGGCAGGGGCACAGATACGCAGTATTTT.

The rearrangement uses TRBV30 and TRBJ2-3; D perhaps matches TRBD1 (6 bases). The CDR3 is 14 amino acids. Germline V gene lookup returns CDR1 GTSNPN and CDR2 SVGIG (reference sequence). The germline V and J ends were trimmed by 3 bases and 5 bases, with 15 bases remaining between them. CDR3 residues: CAWRWGHAKDTQYF. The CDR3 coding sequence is TGTGCCTGGAGATGGGGACATGCTAAAGATACGCAGTATTTT.